Reported below is one TCR beta chain. Its antigen is still unknown. The data were obtained in a study of T cell repertoires in cytomegalovirus infection. Study information: HLA-C-restricted CMV epitopes, recently identified, and well-studied HLA-B-restricted ones were used by the study. Public TCR beta signatures provided an indication of both CMV infection and a matching HLA type. General study findings and limits: Pooled public TCR beta family frequency picked out CMV carriers with the relevant HLA. There were HLA-C-restricted CMV-specific TCR beta clonotypes dominating the ex vivo response.

MiXCR was run by TCRdb on the reads, yielding one entry per CDR3 protein. The data show 680,000 or so distinct CDR3 sequences, 30% to 35% seen once. CDR3 length: 19 amino acids. With 0 bases clipped from V and 2 bases from J, the junction kept 9 bases outside the gene matches. CDR1 MNHNY and CDR2 SVGAGI come from the germline V gene (reference sequence). The clonotype comes from a human donor in good health (CMV status not recorded). Some clones in this sample may be carry-over from other donors' samples. The source material was cultured PBMCs, sampled from culture after CMV antigen stimulation. The genes are TRBV6-6 and TRBJ2-2, with 10 bases aligning to TRBD2. CDR3 sequence: CASSYSSASGGRNTGELFF. The CDR3, as DNA: TGTGCCAGCAGTTACTCGAGCGCTAGCGGGGGTCGCAACACCGGGGAGCTGTTTTTT.